This T cell receptor (beta chain) derives from a study of vaccination and CD4 T cells after COVID-19. Across the study: Post-vaccination specimens were collected at a median of approximately 74 days following dose two (range 14 to 241). Stimulation of the cells used overlapping spike peptide pools from SARS-CoV-2 and from the common cold coronaviruses HCoV-NL63, HCoV-OC43 and HCoV-229E.

Worth noting for this clonotype: Its antigen is unknown.

The Oncomine TCR Beta short-read assay was what sequenced the DNA obtained from cultured CD4+ T cells. The genomic DNA was obtained from cultured CD4+ T cells by extraction with the QIAamp micro DNA kit. Using its own MiXCR run on the PCR reads, TCRdb lists one record per CDR3 protein. This table has some 2,500 distinct CDR3 sequences, 30% to 45% appearing once. The CDR3 totals 13 residues. Between the trimmed V and J ends, which lost 2 bases and 5 bases, there was a span of 13 bases. CDR1 DFQATT and CDR2 SNEGSKA come from the germline V gene (reference sequence). Described treatment: approximately nine-day PBMC culture with coronavirus spike peptide pools or control peptides (ViraFEST assay). An unexposed donor provided the CD4+ T cells, which were collected before the COVID-19 pandemic (2011-2018). The cultures had half their medium swapped for fresh IL-2 medium on days 3 and 7.

What was sequenced was CD4+ T cells from blood, cultured in vitro. This TCR came from a human donor in good health. V is TRBV20-1 and J is TRBJ2-7; D possibly uses TRBD1 or TRBD2 (5 bases each). The CDR3: CSARKEWGNEQYF. Here the CDR3 DNA reads TGCAGTGCTAGAAAGGAATGGGGGAACGAGCAGTACTTC.